These 14 T cell receptor beta chains originate from one sample sequenced in a study of T cell responses to AZD1222 COVID-19 vaccine. TCRdb's copy holds only in-frame clones and misses some; the assay was immunoSEQ multiplex PCR. The sample shows tens of thousands of clones, 84% of them seen only once. The source material was peripheral blood, sampled on day 0 of AZD1222 vaccination. All receptors derive from an adult in good health.

The chain joins TRBV25-1 to TRBJ2-5; D is uncertain. The V end was cut by 3 bases, the J end by 5 bases, with 10 bases between. This CDR3 has 13 residues. The germline V gene encodes CDR1 MGHDK and CDR2 SYGVNS. This chain's CDR3 is CASSDHRTETQYF. CDR3 DNA sequence: TGTGCCAGCAGTGATCATAGAACGGAGACCCAGTACTTC.

The CDR3 region has the DNA TGTGCCAGCAGCGCCGGGCTCATAAACACTGAAGCTTTCTTT. Its protein product is CASSAGLINTEAFF. This chain uses TRBV9 with TRBJ1-1; D gene ambiguous. The CDR3 runs 14 residues. In germline, CDR1 is SGDLS, CDR2 YYNGEE. V lost 3 bases to trimming and J lost 2 bases, with 11 bases between them.

This chain joins TRBV15 and TRBJ2-5; tentative D call: TRBD1 (6 bases). V was trimmed by 5 bases and J by 5 bases, leaving 12 bases between them. The CDR3 totals 13 residues. Per germline, CDR1 LNHNV and CDR2 YYDKDF (reference sequence). The CDR3 protein is CATSVRQAETQYF. In DNA form, the CDR3 reads TGTGCCACCAGCGTGCGACAGGCCGAGACCCAGTACTTC.

This chain uses TRBV21-1 with TRBJ1-1. TRBV21-1 has pseudogene status. The CDR3 loop spans 17 amino acids. CDR3 sequence: CASSKALVEGGGTEAFF. CDR3 bases: TGTGCCAGCAGCAAAGCGCTAGTAGAGGGGGGTGGAACTGAAGCTTTCTTT.

This clone was detected only once. The junction does not match germline at one end; this may be a read error. Distinct nucleotide sequences in the sample also encode this CDR3. The chain has TRBV6-2 or TRBV6-3 and TRBJ1-2; D unclear. This CDR3 is built from 12 residues. Germline-derived CDR1 and CDR2 are MNHEY and SVGEGT. CDR3 amino acids: CASSWQQGGYTF. The CDR3 nucleotides are TGCGCCAGCAGTTGGCAGCAAGGAGGCTACACCTTC.

This chain joins TRBV5-1 and TRBJ1-4; D gene unclear. V was clipped by 0 bases and J by 3 bases, with 6 bases between them. Germline loops: CDR1 SGHRS, CDR2 YFSETQ. The CDR3 is 14 residues long. The CDR3 reads CASSLDGANEKLFF. For the CDR3, the DNA is TGCGCCAGCAGCTTGGACGGAGCTAATGAAAAACTGTTTTTT.

The gene calls are TRBV6-5 and TRBJ2-5; weak D call: TRBD2 (6 bases). Germline-derived CDR1 and CDR2 are MNHEY and SVGAGI. The CDR3 totals 14 residues. V was cut by 5 bases and J by 4 bases, with 14 bases left in between. CDR3 DNA: TGTGCCAGCAGTCCCCCGGGAGTGGTAGAGACCCAGTACTTC. It encodes CASSPPGVVETQYF.

The chain combines TRBV4-2 with TRBJ2-2; no definite D call. Germline lookup yields CDR1 LGHNA and CDR2 YNFKEQ. The CDR3 spans 13 residues. With 0 bases removed from V and 4 bases from J, the gap between germline ends came to 3 bases. The DNA of the CDR3 is TGTGCCAGCAGCCAAGAGGTCACCGGGGAGCTGTTTTTT. This codes for CASSQEVTGELFF.

This sequence joins TRBV29-1 and TRBJ1-2; D gene ambiguous. Trimming took off 3 bases at V and 6 bases at J, with 14 bases between the two ends. This CDR3 region has 13 residues. The germline V gene encodes CDR1 SQVTM and CDR2 ANQGSEA. The CDR3 region is CSVEGTIGDGYTF. CDR3 nucleotide sequence: TGCAGCGTTGAGGGAACCATTGGAGATGGCTACACCTTC.

This CDR3 reads CASSWDSLNQPQHF. Written as DNA, the CDR3 is TGTGCCAGCAGTTGGGACAGCTTAAATCAGCCCCAGCATTTT. V gene TRBV6-6 combines with J gene TRBJ1-5, with 7 bases aligning to TRBD1. The V gene's germline CDR1 is MNHNY and CDR2 SVGAGI (reference sequence). The CDR3 is made up of 14 amino acids. J lost 4 bases, V lost 4 bases, and 4 bases had no gene match.

The chain is built from TRBV9 and TRBJ1-6, with 8 bases fitting TRBD1. The CDR3 spans 15 residues. The V gene's germline CDR1 is SGDLS and CDR2 YYNGEE. V lost 3 bases and J lost 7; bases outside the gene matches: 6. The CDR3 DNA reads as TGTGCCAGCAGCGGACCACAGGGGGGCAATTCACCCCTCCACTTT. It codes for CASSGPQGGNSPLHF. Filled out from reference TRBV9 and TRBJ1-6, the complete variable domain reads DSGVTQTPKHLITATGQRVTLRCSPRSGDLSVYWYQQSLDQGLQFLIQYYNGEERAKGNILERFSAQQFPDLHSELNLSSLELGDSALYFCASSGPQGGNSPLHFGNGTRLTVT.

This chain joins TRBV6-2 or TRBV6-3 and TRBJ2-1, with D hard to call. The CDR3 runs 16 residues. V was trimmed by 5 bases and J by 0 bases, leaving 14 bases between them. Germline V CDR1 and CDR2: MNHEY, SVGEGT. The CDR3 region is CASSRRVTSSYNEQFF. The CDR3 DNA reads TGTGCCAGCAGTCGTCGGGTCACCAGCTCCTACAATGAGCAGTTCTTC.

V and J are TRBV28 and TRBJ2-7; D possibly corresponds to TRBD2 (7 bases). The germline V gene encodes CDR1 MDHEN and CDR2 SYDVKM. The length of the CDR3 is 14 residues. Between the trimmed V and J ends, which lost 3 bases and 2 bases, there was a span of 11 bases. The CDR3 spells CASSFQGGAYEQYF. CDR3 DNA: TGTGCCAGCAGTTTTCAAGGGGGGGCCTACGAGCAGTACTTC.

Points on this clone: This sample also contains other DNA sequences that code for the same CDR3. The V call is TRBV5-4, the J call TRBJ1-1; D gene unclear. Germline-derived CDR1 and CDR2 are SGHNT and YYREEE (reference sequence). CDR3 length equals 12 residues. Trimming removed 3 bases from V and 0 bases from J, with 3 bases in between. The CDR3 DNA is TGTGCCAGCAGCTCAATGAACACTGAAGCTTTCTTT. Protein product: CASSSMNTEAFF.